Below, 19 T cell receptor beta chains from the same sample are listed, as sequenced in a study of control samples from healthy donors and cancer patients. The data were produced by immunoSEQ multiplex PCR, yet TCRdb's version contains in-frame clones alone and is incomplete. The top ten clones hold roughly 3.1% of a sample with 100,000 to 150,000 clones, approximately 90% of them seen once. Sequencing used blood. These receptors were obtained from a man aged 45-60 years in good health.

This chain links TRBV3-1 (or the pseudogene TRBV3-2) with TRBJ2-2; D ambiguous. This CDR3 is 12 amino acids long. Deletions cut 4 bases from V and 5 bases from J, with 5 bases between. Germline CDR1 LGHDT, CDR2 YNNKEL (reference sequence). The DNA of the CDR3 is TGTGCCAGCAGCCCCGTGACCGGGGAGCTGTTTTTT. Its protein is CASSPVTGELFF.

This rearrangement joins TRBV7-9 to TRBJ1-2; D call uncertain. CDR3 length: 14 amino acids. The V end was cut by 0 bases, the J end by 4 bases, with 9 bases between. The germline gives CDR1 SEHNR, CDR2 FQNEAQ (reference sequence). The CDR3 loop reads CASSLAWVGYGYTF. The CDR3 region has the DNA TGTGCCAGCAGCTTAGCCTGGGTTGGCTATGGCTACACCTTC.

The V call is TRBV19, the J call TRBJ2-7; 10 bases are shared with TRBD2. Germline V gene sequence: CDR1 LNHDA, CDR2 SQIVND (reference sequence). The V segment lost 5 bases and the J segment 2 bases; nucleotides outside the gene matches: 9. The CDR3 covers 16 residues. The CDR3 DNA reads as TGTGCCAGTAGTCCTAGCGGGGGTAAGAACCCCTACGAGCAGTACTTC. Its translation: CASSPSGGKNPYEQYF.

The chain recombines TRBV3-1 (or the pseudogene TRBV3-2) with TRBJ1-2, with D possibly matching TRBD1 (6 bases). V was pared by 1 base and J by 4 bases, with 10 bases between. Germline V lookup: CDR1 LGHDT, CDR2 YNNKEL (reference sequence). This CDR3 spans 14 amino acids. This CDR3 reads CASSQVRGLYGYTF. The CDR3 DNA sequence: TGTGCCAGCAGCCAAGTCAGGGGACTCTATGGCTACACCTTC.

The genes are TRBV5-1 and TRBJ2-2, with D possibly matching TRBD1 (6 bases). The V gene's germline CDR1 is SGHRS and CDR2 YFSETQ. This CDR3 spans 14 amino acids. The V end lost 5 bases, the J end lost 2 bases, and 10 bases lay between the germline ends. In nucleotides, the CDR3 is TGCGCCAGCAGAATGACAGGCAACACCGGGGAGCTGTTTTTT. Protein sequence: CASRMTGNTGELFF.

The chain carries TRBV6-1 and TRBJ1-2; D gene uncertain. This CDR3 spans 14 amino acids. Looked up from germline, CDR1 is MNHNS and CDR2 is SASEGT. V gave up 2 bases and J gave up 1 base, with 8 bases separating them. The CDR3 DNA is TGTGCCAGCAGTGAAAGGGTCCGTAACTATGGCTACACCTTC. Its translation: CASSERVRNYGYTF.

The chain combines TRBV23-1 with TRBJ1-6; D is ambiguous. TRBV23-1 is annotated as an ORF whose role is uncertain. This CDR3 has 15 amino acids. V gave up 4 bases and J gave up 1 base, with 8 bases separating them. The CDR3: CASSPLLSYNSPLHF. CDR3 DNA sequence: TGCGCCAGCAGTCCTCTGTTGTCCTATAATTCACCCCTCCACTTT.

The DNA for the CDR3 is TGTGCCAGTAGTTGGGACAGGGTGCTCGGTGGCTACACCTTC. Translated, it gives CASSWDRVLGGYTF. This chain uses TRBV19 with TRBJ1-2; TRBD1 aligns across 9 bases. Germline-derived CDR1 and CDR2 are LNHDA and SQIVND (reference sequence). The CDR3 has 14 residues. With 5 bases clipped from V and 7 bases from J, the junction kept 8 bases outside the gene matches.

The chain is built from TRBV6-4 and TRBJ2-3; D remains ambiguous. With 2 bases removed from V and 5 bases from J, the gap between germline ends came to 5 bases. Per the germline V gene, CDR1 is MRHNA and CDR2 is SNTAGT. The CDR3 is made up of 12 amino acids. This CDR3 is CASSDSGDTQYF. CDR3 sequence (DNA): TGTGCCAGCAGTGACAGTGGAGATACGCAGTATTTT.

V and J are TRBV11-1 and TRBJ1-2, with a possible D match to TRBD1 (5 bases). Between the trimmed V and J ends, which lost 4 bases and 4 bases, there was a span of 7 bases. CDR3 length: 12 residues. Germline V gene lookup returns CDR1 SGHAT and CDR2 FQDESV (reference sequence). For the CDR3, the DNA is TGTGCCAGCAGCTACGACAGCTATGGCTACACCTTC. It is translated as CASSYDSYGYTF.

The chain uses TRBV2 and TRBJ2-1; 12 nucleotides agree with TRBD2. Looked up from germline, CDR1 is SNHLY and CDR2 is FYNNEI. The CDR3 has 21 amino acids. J was trimmed by 2 bases and V by 7 bases; bases with no gene match: 21. CDR3 nucleotide sequence: TGTGCCAGCACCCCGGGACAGCTCCGGACTAGCGGGGTCCGAGCCTACAATGAGCAGTTCTTC. Translation gives CASTPGQLRTSGVRAYNEQFF.

The chain links TRBV5-1 to TRBJ2-7, with no clear D. Germline CDR1 SGHRS, CDR2 YFSETQ. The V gene lost 0 bases and the J gene lost 2 bases, with 9 bases spanning the gap. The CDR3 runs 14 residues. CDR3 sequence (DNA): TGCGCCAGCAGCTTGGGGTTCCAGGCCTACGAGCAGTACTTC. Encoded protein: CASSLGFQAYEQYF.

The chain is built from TRBV3-1 (or the pseudogene TRBV3-2) and TRBJ2-3; D not resolved. CDR3 length equals 14 residues. CDR1 is LGHDT and CDR2 is YNNKEL in the germline V gene (reference sequence). Trimming took 4 bases from V and 5 from J, leaving 13 bases between them. This chain's CDR3 is CASSPSHTGDTQYF. CDR3 bases: TGTGCCAGCAGCCCCTCCCACACGGGAGATACGCAGTATTTT.

This clone showed up just once. This chain joins TRBV7-2 and TRBJ2-2; D possibly uses TRBD1 or TRBD2 (6 bases each). Germline loops: CDR1 SGHTA, CDR2 FQGNSA. V lost 5 bases and J 9 bases, leaving 28 bases between the germline ends. The CDR3 contains 18 residues. CDR3 DNA sequence: TGTGCCAGCAGCCTACCCGGGACACCCGACGGGGGACACCGGGAGCTGTTTTTT. Translating gives CASSLPGTPDGGHRELFF. The whole variable domain, filled in from reference TRBV7-2 and TRBJ2-2, reads GAGVSQSPSNKVTEKGKDVELRCDPISGHTALYWYRQSLGQGLEFLIYFQGNSAPDKSGLPSDRFSAERTGGSVSTLTIQRTQQEDSAVYLCASSLPGTPDGGHRELFFGEGSRLTVL.

This clone was detected a few times. The chain couples TRBV6-1 to TRBJ1-6, with D tentatively TRBD1 (5 bases). Germline values: CDR1 MNHNS, CDR2 SASEGT. The CDR3 is 17 residues long. Trimming took 3 bases from V and 0 from J, leaving 12 bases between them. This CDR3 reads CASSDRDVLSYNSPLHF. CDR3 bases: TGTGCCAGCAGTGACCGGGACGTCCTCTCCTATAATTCACCCCTCCACTTT.

This clone was detected only once. The V call is TRBV7-6, the J call TRBJ2-4, with D possibly matching TRBD2 (5 bases). This CDR3 is 21 amino acids long. Germline CDR1 reads SGHVS; CDR2 reads FNYEAQ. V lost 2 bases, J lost 0 bases, and 26 bases lay in between. In DNA, the CDR3 is TGTGCCAGCAGCTTATGGCAAGACGGGGTGTTGGTCAGAATAGCCAAAAACATTCAGTACTTC. The encoded protein is CASSLWQDGVLVRIAKNIQYF.

This clone has more than one count but fewer than ten. The chain combines TRBV10-3 with TRBJ2-1; D uncertain. The germline CDR1 and CDR2 sequences are ENHRY and SYGVKD. The CDR3 totals 11 residues. Deletions cut 1 base from V and 7 bases from J, with 2 bases between. CDR3 loop: CAISELNEQFF. The CDR3 coding sequence is TGTGCCATCAGTGAGTTAAATGAGCAGTTCTTC.

This clone has at least ten counts. This chain uses TRBV9 with TRBJ1-3; D possibly corresponds to TRBD1 (6 bases). The CDR3 has 14 residues. Germline V gene sequence: CDR1 SGDLS, CDR2 YYNGEE. Trimming removed 3 bases at V and 7 bases at J, with 14 bases between. CDR3 sequence (DNA): TGTGCCAGCAGCGGGGGAGGGACAACTAACACCATATATTTT. Its translation: CASSGGGTTNTIYF. Supplemented by reference TRBV9 and TRBJ1-3, the full variable domain reads DSGVTQTPKHLITATGQRVTLRCSPRSGDLSVYWYQQSLDQGLQFLIQYYNGEERAKGNILERFSAQQFPDLHSELNLSSLELGDSALYFCASSGGGTTNTIYFGEGSWLTVV.

The J gene is TRBJ1-5, the V gene TRBV7-9; D is perhaps TRBD1 (6 bases). V was shortened by 2 bases and J by 1 base, with 6 bases between the two germline ends. The CDR3 has 14 amino acids. Germline CDR1 SEHNR, CDR2 FQNEAQ (reference sequence). The CDR3 DNA follows: TGTGCCAGCAGCTTACAGGGGAGCAATCAGCCCCAGCATTTT. It is translated as CASSLQGSNQPQHF. Based on the CDR3 plus reference TRBV7-9 and TRBJ1-5, the full variable domain is DTGVSQNPRHKITKRGQNVTFRCDPISEHNRLYWYRQTLGQGPEFLTYFQNEAQLEKSRLLSDRFSAERPKGSFSTLEIQRTEQGDSAMYLCASSLQGSNQPQHFGDGTRLSIL.